The 26 T cell receptor beta chains in this list originate from one sample, sequenced in a study of T-cell reconstitution after alpha-beta-depleted transplantation in children. Preparation of the TCRbeta library used unique molecular identifiers. TCRdb independently ran MiXCR on the PCR reads; one entry per CDR3 protein. The repertoire holds some 200,000 distinct CDR3 sequences, approximately 14% seen once, with less than 15% in the top ten. Source: PBMCs from the stem cell graft donor, taken from the stem cell graft. Receptor source: a human donor who donated a stem cell graft to a child with acute lymphoblastic leukemia.

This sequence joins TRBV4-2 and TRBJ2-3; 13 nucleotides line up with TRBD2. The V and J ends lost 0 bases and 0 bases, in that order; junction bases with no gene match: 6. Looked up from germline, CDR1 is LGHNA and CDR2 is YNFKEQ. The CDR3 runs to 19 residues. This chain's CDR3 is CASSQDDGTSGVSTDTQYF. Here the CDR3 DNA reads TGTGCCAGCAGCCAAGACGACGGGACTAGCGGGGTTAGCACAGATACGCAGTATTTT.

This clonotype was seen ten or more times. This sequence joins TRBV7-6 and TRBJ2-7; perhaps TRBD1 as D (5 bases). CDR1 is SGHVS and CDR2 is FNYEAQ in the germline V gene. Trimming took off 5 bases at V and 2 bases at J, with 16 bases between the two ends. This CDR3 is built from 15 residues. The chain's CDR3 is CASSTQQGGPYEQYF. The CDR3 DNA follows: TGTGCCAGCAGCACACAGCAGGGTGGTCCCTACGAGCAGTACTTC.

This clonotype was found many times. The chain combines TRBV20-1 with TRBJ1-2, with D unclear. V was clipped by 1 base and J by 1 base, with 7 bases between them. The CDR3 consists of 13 residues. The germline gives CDR1 DFQATT, CDR2 SNEGSKA (reference sequence). CDR3 nucleotides: TGCAGTGCTAGAGCTGAGGGTAACTATGGCTACACCTTC. It is translated as CSARAEGNYGYTF.

This clonotype showed up many times. The V and J genes are TRBV20-1 and TRBJ2-7; 10 bases are shared with TRBD1. CDR3 length: 12 amino acids. Germline values: CDR1 DFQATT, CDR2 SNEGSKA (reference sequence). Trimming removed 5 bases from V and 6 bases from J; junction bases left unmatched: 4. CDR3 amino acids: CSADRGLGEQYF. The CDR3 coding sequence is TGCAGTGCTGACAGGGGGCTGGGCGAGCAGTACTTC.

The chain joins TRBV5-1 to TRBJ2-4, with 8 bases that match TRBD2. Per the germline V gene, CDR1 is SGHRS and CDR2 is YFSETQ. The V gene end was trimmed by 4 bases and the J gene end by 5 bases; junction bases not matched to a gene: 14. This CDR3 region has 17 residues. The CDR3 coding sequence is TGCGCCAGCAGCCCGAGGCAGAGCGGGAGCGAGGAAAACATTCAGTACTTC. This gives the protein CASSPRQSGSEENIQYF. Together with reference TRBV5-1 and TRBJ2-4, the CDR3 gives the full variable domain: KAGVTQTPRYLIKTRGQQVTLSCSPISGHRSVSWYQQTPGQGLQFLFEYFSETQRNKGNFPGRFSGRQFSNSRSEMNVSTLELGDSALYLCASSPRQSGSEENIQYFGAGTRLSVL.

Worth noting for this clonotype: This may arise from a read error, as a much more abundant clone is one base away. This chain uses TRBV5-5 with TRBJ2-7, with 11 bases that match TRBD2. The CDR3 contains 15 residues. CDR1 is SGHKS and CDR2 is YYEKEE in the germline V gene (reference sequence). The CDR3 coding sequence is TGTGCCAGCAGCTTTGTCCTAGCGGGAGGAGGCGAGCACTACTTC. It yields the protein CASSFVLAGGGEHYF.

This clonotype showed up many times. The chain carries TRBV5-1 and TRBJ2-3; no reliable D call. The CDR3 sequence is 14 residues long. Trimming removed 5 bases at V and 0 bases at J, with 10 bases between. CDR1 and CDR2 (germline): SGHRS, YFSETQ. In nucleotides, the CDR3 is TGCGCCAGCAGTACTCAAACTAGCACAGATACGCAGTATTTT. Protein product: CASSTQTSTDTQYF.

This clonotype has ten or more counts. The gene calls are TRBV12-3 or TRBV12-4 and TRBJ2-5; D may be TRBD2 (6 bases). The V gene lost 5 bases and the J gene lost 1 base, with 8 bases spanning the gap. The CDR3 extends over 13 amino acids. The CDR3 region is CASSQLAQETQYF. The CDR3 DNA follows: TGTGCCAGCAGTCAACTAGCCCAAGAGACCCAGTACTTC.

This clonotype was observed once. CDR3 in amino acids: CSAESGRSTDTQYF. The CDR3 DNA reads TGCAGTGCCGAAAGCGGGAGAAGCACAGATACGCAGTATTTT. The V call is TRBV20-1, the J call TRBJ2-3; 8 bases align to TRBD2. Germline V gene lookup returns CDR1 DFQATT and CDR2 SNEGSKA (reference sequence). V lost 6 bases and J lost 0; bases outside the gene matches: 5. This CDR3 spans 14 amino acids.

This clonotype was seen at least ten times. The chain has TRBV12-3 or TRBV12-4 and TRBJ2-5; D not certain. CDR3 length equals 18 residues. The V gene lost 4 bases and the J gene lost 1 base, with 22 bases spanning the gap. CDR3 amino acids: CASSSISRGLSRQETQYF. As DNA, the CDR3 is TGTGCCAGCAGTTCGATATCTAGAGGTCTTAGTCGCCAAGAGACCCAGTACTTC.

As for this clonotype: This sequence may be a read error, since a much larger clone differs from it by one base. The chain recombines TRBV11-2 with TRBJ2-3; D unclear. Germline CDR1 reads SGHAT; CDR2 reads FQNNGV. The CDR3 covers 16 residues. DNA for the CDR3: TGTGCCAGCAGCTTAGATCCCGGAGTAGGAACAGATACGCACTATTTT. This codes for CASSLDPGVGTDTHYF.

This clonotype has ten or more counts. The chain couples TRBV15 to TRBJ2-5, with TRBD1 matching 8 bases. Germline V gene data show CDR1 as LNHNV and CDR2 as YYDKDF (reference sequence). V shed 5 bases, J shed 2 bases, and the junction held 4 bases outside the gene matches. The CDR3 extends over 14 amino acids. The CDR3 spells CATSPRTGQETQYF. In nucleotides, the CDR3 is TGTGCCACCAGCCCAAGGACAGGGCAAGAGACCCAGTACTTC.

This clonotype was observed at least ten times. The CDR3 protein is CSALKAGTYNEQFF. For the CDR3, the DNA is TGCAGTGCACTTAAGGCGGGCACCTACAATGAGCAGTTCTTC. The chain is built from TRBV20-1 and TRBJ2-1, with D perhaps TRBD2 (5 bases). V was shortened by 6 bases and J by 2 bases, with 14 bases between the two germline ends. The germline CDR1 and CDR2 sequences are DFQATT and SNEGSKA (reference sequence). The CDR3 extends over 14 amino acids.

In regard to this clonotype: A much more abundant neighbour one base away suggests this may be a read error. The V gene is TRBV20-1, the J gene TRBJ2-1, with 16 bases fitting TRBD2. The germline CDR1 and CDR2 sequences are DFQATT and SNEGSKA (reference sequence). CDR3 length equals 14 residues. CDR3 in amino acids: CCARGLAGGNEQFF. The DNA for the CDR3 is TGCTGTGCTAGGGGACTAGCGGGAGGGAATGAGCAGTTCTTC.

Concerning this clonotype itself: A read error is possible here, since a much larger clone lies one base away. The chain combines TRBV5-1 with TRBJ2-2; possibly TRBD2 for D (6 bases). This CDR3 spans 15 amino acids. Germline CDR1 SGHRS, CDR2 YFSETQ. The CDR3 DNA is TGCGCCAGCAGCCGCTTAGGAGGGAACACCGGGGAGCTGATTTTT. It is translated as CASSRLGGNTGELIF.

This clonotype was counted at least ten times. V usage is TRBV7-2 and J usage is TRBJ2-5; tentatively, D is TRBD1 (5 bases). Trimming left V 2 bases short and J 5 bases short, with 12 bases between. This CDR3 has 14 amino acids. Germline loops: CDR1 SGHTA, CDR2 FQGNSA. The CDR3 region has the DNA TGTGCCAGCAGCTTAAGTGGGGCTGGGGAGACCCAGTACTTC. Residues: CASSLSGAGETQYF.

The chain combines TRBV5-5 with TRBJ2-2, with D maybe TRBD1 (6 bases). CDR1 SGHKS and CDR2 YYEKEE come from the germline V gene (reference sequence). V lost 4 bases to trimming and J lost 7 bases, with 14 bases between them. There are 14 residues in the CDR3. The CDR3 region has the DNA TGTGCCAGCAGCCCAGGGGTCCGCAGCGGGGAGCTGTTTTTT. Protein product: CASSPGVRSGELFF. The complete variable domain, with remaining parts taken from reference TRBV5-5 and TRBJ2-2, reads DAGVTQSPTHLIKTRGQQVTLRCSPISGHKSVSWYQQVLGQGPQFIFQYYEKEERGRGNFPDRFSARQFPNYSSELNVNALLLGDSALYLCASSPGVRSGELFFGEGSRLTVL.

This clonotype came up once. With a much larger clone just one base away, this may be a read error. The rearrangement joins TRBV7-6 to TRBJ2-5; D perhaps matches TRBD1 (5 bases). CDR3 length: 14 amino acids. Per germline, CDR1 SGHVS and CDR2 FNYEAQ. The CDR3 region is CASSLGTSPETPYF. In DNA form, the CDR3 reads TGTGCCAGCAGCTTAGGGACAAGTCCGGAGACCCCGTACTTC.

This clonotype was detected ten times or more. The genes are TRBV5-1 and TRBJ2-3, with D possibly being TRBD1 or TRBD2 (5 bases each). This CDR3 is 14 amino acids long. V was clipped by 0 bases and J by 2 bases, with 7 bases between them. Germline lookup yields CDR1 SGHRS and CDR2 YFSETQ. CDR3 sequence (DNA): TGCGCCAGCAGCTTGGCCGGGACCACAGATACGCAGTATTTT. It yields the protein CASSLAGTTDTQYF.

The gene calls are TRBV6-5 and TRBJ2-5; D is uncertain. Per germline, CDR1 MNHEY and CDR2 SVGAGI. The CDR3 totals 13 residues. The V and J ends lost 2 bases and 4 bases respectively, with 8 bases between them. CDR3 amino acids: CASSYGLRETQYF. CDR3 DNA: TGTGCCAGCAGTTACGGTTTAAGAGAGACCCAGTACTTC.

This clonotype was detected many times. The CDR3 region is CASSAAVRANVLTF. CDR3 DNA sequence: TGTGCCAGCAGCGCTGCTGTCCGGGCCAACGTCCTGACTTTC. The chain is built from TRBV28 and TRBJ2-6; D is uncertain. Germline values: CDR1 MDHEN, CDR2 SYDVKM. V was shortened by 6 bases and J by 5 bases, with 11 bases between the two germline ends. The CDR3 is made up of 14 amino acids.

At least ten counts were recorded for this clonotype. V usage is TRBV27 and J usage is TRBJ2-3, with 7 bases aligning to TRBD1. The germline V gene has CDR1 MNHEY and CDR2 SMNVEV (reference sequence). The CDR3 is 16 residues long. The trim removed 5 bases at V and 2 bases at J, leaving 10 bases unmatched. The CDR3 loop reads CASSPSTGRVTDTQYF. In DNA, the CDR3 is TGTGCCAGCAGTCCGTCGACAGGGAGAGTCACAGATACGCAGTATTTT.

At least ten counts were recorded for this clonotype. The gene calls are TRBV20-1 and TRBJ1-1; D gene ambiguous. V was pared by 3 bases and J by 7 bases, with 12 bases between. The CDR3 runs 12 residues. Germline-derived CDR1 and CDR2 are DFQATT and SNEGSKA (reference sequence). The CDR3 region is CSARSDGIEAFF. Written as DNA, the CDR3 is TGCAGTGCTAGGTCGGACGGGATTGAAGCTTTCTTT.

This clonotype was detected many times. The chain is built from TRBV20-1 and TRBJ1-1; a weak D match, TRBD1 (5 bases). CDR3 length equals 14 residues. Germline CDR1 and CDR2: DFQATT and SNEGSKA (reference sequence). V was clipped by 6 bases and J by 5 bases, with 19 bases between them. The CDR3 DNA sequence: TGCAGTGCGGCCGTGGGGCCCCCAGGGACTGAAGCTTTCTTT. It translates to CSAAVGPPGTEAFF.

This clonotype was seen many times. The genes are TRBV20-1 and TRBJ2-3, with 8 bases aligning to TRBD2. The junction had 8 bases not matched to a gene; V was cut back by 3 bases and J by 6 bases. From germline, CDR1 is DFQATT and CDR2 SNEGSKA (reference sequence). CDR3 length: 14 residues. The CDR3 protein is CSARAQRETDTQYF. The CDR3, as DNA: TGCAGTGCTAGGGCCCAGCGGGAGACTGATACGCAGTATTTT.

This clonotype has a count of ten or more. The chain employs TRBV11-3 and TRBJ2-3, with D possibly matching TRBD2 (6 bases). Between the trimmed V and J ends, which lost 1 base and 3 bases, there was a span of 14 bases. The CDR3 is 16 residues long. Germline V gives CDR1 SGHNT, CDR2 YENEEA. The CDR3 sequence: CASSLVPGGRTDTQYF. The CDR3 nucleotides read TGTGCCAGCAGCTTAGTCCCCGGAGGGCGGACAGATACGCAGTATTTT.